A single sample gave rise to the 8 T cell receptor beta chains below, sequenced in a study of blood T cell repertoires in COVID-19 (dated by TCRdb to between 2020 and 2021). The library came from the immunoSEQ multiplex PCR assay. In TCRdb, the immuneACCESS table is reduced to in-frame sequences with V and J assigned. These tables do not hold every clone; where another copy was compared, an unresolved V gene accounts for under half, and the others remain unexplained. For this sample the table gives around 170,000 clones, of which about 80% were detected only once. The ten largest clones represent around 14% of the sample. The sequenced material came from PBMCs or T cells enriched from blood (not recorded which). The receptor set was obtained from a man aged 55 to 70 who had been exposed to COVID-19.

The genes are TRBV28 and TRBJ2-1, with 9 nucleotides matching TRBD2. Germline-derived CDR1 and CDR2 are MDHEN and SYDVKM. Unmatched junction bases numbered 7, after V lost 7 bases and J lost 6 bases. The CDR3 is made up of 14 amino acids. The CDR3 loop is CASKLAGAGNEQFF. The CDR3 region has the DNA TGTGCCAGCAAATTAGCGGGAGCTGGCAATGAGCAGTTCTTC.

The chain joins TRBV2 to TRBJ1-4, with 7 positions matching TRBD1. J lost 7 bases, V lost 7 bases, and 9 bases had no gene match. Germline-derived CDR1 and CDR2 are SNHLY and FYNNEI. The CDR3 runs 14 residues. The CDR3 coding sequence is TGTGCCAGCACACGACAGGGACGAGTTGAAAAACTGTTTTTT. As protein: CASTRQGRVEKLFF.

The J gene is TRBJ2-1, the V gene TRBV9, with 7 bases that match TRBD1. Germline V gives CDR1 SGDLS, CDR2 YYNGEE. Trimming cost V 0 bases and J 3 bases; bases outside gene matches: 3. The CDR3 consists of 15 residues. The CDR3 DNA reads TGTGCCAGCAGCGTAGCGGCAGGGGGCTACAATGAGCAGTTCTTC. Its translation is CASSVAAGGYNEQFF.

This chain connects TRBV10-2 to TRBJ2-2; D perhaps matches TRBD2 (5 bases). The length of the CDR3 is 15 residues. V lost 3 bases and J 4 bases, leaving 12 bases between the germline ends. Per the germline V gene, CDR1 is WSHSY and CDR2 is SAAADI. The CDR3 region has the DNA TGCGCCAGCAGTGAAAATATGGCGGGCACCGGGGAGCTGTTTTTT. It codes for CASSENMAGTGELFF.

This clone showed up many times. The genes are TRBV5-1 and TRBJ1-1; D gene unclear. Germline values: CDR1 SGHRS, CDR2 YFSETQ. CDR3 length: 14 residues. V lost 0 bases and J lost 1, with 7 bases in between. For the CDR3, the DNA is TGCGCCAGCAGCTTGGTCCGCGGGAACACTGAAGCTTTCTTT. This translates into CASSLVRGNTEAFF.

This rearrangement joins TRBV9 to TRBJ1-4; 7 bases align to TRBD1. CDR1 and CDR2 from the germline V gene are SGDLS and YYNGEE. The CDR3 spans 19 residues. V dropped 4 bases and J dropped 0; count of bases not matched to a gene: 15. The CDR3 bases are TGTGCCAGCAGCCCCCGGCCAGGGGGAATGGCAGCAACTAATGAAAAACTGTTTTTT. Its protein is CASSPRPGGMAATNEKLFF.

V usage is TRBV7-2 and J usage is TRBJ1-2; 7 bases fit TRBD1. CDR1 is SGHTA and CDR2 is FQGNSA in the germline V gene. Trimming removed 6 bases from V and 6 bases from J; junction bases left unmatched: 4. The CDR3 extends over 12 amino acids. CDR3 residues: CASRRDSDGYTF. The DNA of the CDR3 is TGTGCCAGCAGACGGGACAGCGATGGCTACACCTTC.

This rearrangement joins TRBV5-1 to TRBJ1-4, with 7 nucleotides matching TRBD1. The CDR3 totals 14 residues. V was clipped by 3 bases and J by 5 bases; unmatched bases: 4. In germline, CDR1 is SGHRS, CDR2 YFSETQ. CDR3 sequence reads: CASSSEGANEKLFF. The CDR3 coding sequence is TGCGCCAGCAGCTCCGAGGGGGCGAATGAAAAACTGTTTTTT.